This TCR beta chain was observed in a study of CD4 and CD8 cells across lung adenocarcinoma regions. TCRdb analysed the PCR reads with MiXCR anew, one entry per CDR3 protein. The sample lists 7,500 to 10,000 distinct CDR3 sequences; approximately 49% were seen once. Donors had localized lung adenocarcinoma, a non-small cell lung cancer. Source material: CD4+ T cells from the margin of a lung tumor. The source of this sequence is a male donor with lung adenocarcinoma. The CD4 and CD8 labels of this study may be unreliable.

The CDR3 bases are TGTGCCAGCAGTTACTCGACTCTTGGGAACACCGGGGAGCTGTTTTTT. Translating gives CASSYSTLGNTGELFF. The chain combines TRBV6-5 with TRBJ2-2; D is unclear. CDR1 is MNHEY and CDR2 is SVGAGI in the germline V gene. V was shortened by 0 bases and J by 1 base, with 9 bases between the two germline ends. The CDR3 is 16 amino acids.